This TCR beta chain was sequenced during a study of blood T cell repertoires in COVID-19. Across the study: Acute and convalescent COVID-19 specimens originated in the United States, Italy and Spain. Sources were T cells, B-cell-depleted T cells, or PBMCs; the material itself was cDNA or gDNA.

In the original analysis: Reference gene primer amplification gave nucleated cell count estimates. Generated by immunoSEQ multiplex PCR, the TCRdb table keeps only in-frame clones and is missing some. V and J calls and clone size follow that table, whereas D and trimming were derived from the DNA. The profile covers 150,000 to 200,000 clones, with roughly 84% appearing a single time and about 1.5% taken by the ten largest. Input material: peripheral blood. This clonotype originated in a human donor in a cohort sampled during active COVID-19.

The CDR3 region has the DNA TGTGCCAGCAGCCAAGATGGGGGACAGACTCCCTATGGCTACACCTTC. Amino acid sequence: CASSQDGGQTPYGYTF. The chain is built from TRBV4-2 and TRBJ1-2; TRBD1 agrees at 7 bases. The germline V gene encodes CDR1 LGHNA and CDR2 YNFKEQ. CDR3 length equals 16 residues. Trimming at V came to 0 bases and at J to 4 bases, leaving 8 bases not matched to a gene.